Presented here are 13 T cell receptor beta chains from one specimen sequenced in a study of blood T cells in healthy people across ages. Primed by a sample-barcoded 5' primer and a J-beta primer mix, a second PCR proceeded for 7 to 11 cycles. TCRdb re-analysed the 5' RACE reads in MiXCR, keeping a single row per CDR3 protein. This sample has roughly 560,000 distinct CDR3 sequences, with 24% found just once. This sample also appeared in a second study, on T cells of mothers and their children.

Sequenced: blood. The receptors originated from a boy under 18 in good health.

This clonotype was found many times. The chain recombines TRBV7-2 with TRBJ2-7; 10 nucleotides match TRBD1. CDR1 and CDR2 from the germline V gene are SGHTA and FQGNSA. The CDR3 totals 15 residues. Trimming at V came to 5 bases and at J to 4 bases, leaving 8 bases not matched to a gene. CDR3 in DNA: TGTGCCAGCAGCGGGGGGACAGGGGAGGGTTACGAGCAGTACTTC. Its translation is CASSGGTGEGYEQYF.

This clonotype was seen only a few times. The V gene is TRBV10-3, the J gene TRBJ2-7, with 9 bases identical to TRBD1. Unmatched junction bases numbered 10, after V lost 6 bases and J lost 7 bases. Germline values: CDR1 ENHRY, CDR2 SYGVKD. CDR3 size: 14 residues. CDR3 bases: TGTGCCATCAGCGTCCCGGGACAGGGAGTGGAGCAGTACTTC. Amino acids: CAISVPGQGVEQYF.

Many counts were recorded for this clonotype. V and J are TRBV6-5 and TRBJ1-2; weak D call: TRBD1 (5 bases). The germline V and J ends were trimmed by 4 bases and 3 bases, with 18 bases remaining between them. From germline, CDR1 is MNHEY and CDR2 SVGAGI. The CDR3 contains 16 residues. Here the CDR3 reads CASSSWAGRADYGYTF. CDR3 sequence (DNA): TGTGCCAGCAGTTCTTGGGCGGGCAGGGCTGACTATGGCTACACCTTC.

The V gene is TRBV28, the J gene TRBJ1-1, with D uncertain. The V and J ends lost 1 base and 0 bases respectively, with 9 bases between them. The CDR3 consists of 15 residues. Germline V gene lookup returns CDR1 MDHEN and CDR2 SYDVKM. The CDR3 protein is CASSLLAPMNTEAFF. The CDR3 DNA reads TGTGCCAGCAGTTTATTAGCACCTATGAACACTGAAGCTTTCTTT.

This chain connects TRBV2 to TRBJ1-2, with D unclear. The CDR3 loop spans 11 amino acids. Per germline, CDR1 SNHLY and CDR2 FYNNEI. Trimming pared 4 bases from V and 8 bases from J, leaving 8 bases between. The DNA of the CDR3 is TGTGCCAGCAGTGCGTCCCTCGGCTACACCTTC. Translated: CASSASLGYTF.

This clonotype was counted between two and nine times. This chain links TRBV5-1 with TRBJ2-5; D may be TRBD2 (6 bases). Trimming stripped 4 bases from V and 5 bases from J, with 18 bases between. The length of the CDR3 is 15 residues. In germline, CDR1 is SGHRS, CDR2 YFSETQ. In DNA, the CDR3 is TGCGCCAGCAGCCCGGAAGGCGGGGTGGTCGAGACCCAGTACTTC. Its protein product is CASSPEGGVVETQYF.

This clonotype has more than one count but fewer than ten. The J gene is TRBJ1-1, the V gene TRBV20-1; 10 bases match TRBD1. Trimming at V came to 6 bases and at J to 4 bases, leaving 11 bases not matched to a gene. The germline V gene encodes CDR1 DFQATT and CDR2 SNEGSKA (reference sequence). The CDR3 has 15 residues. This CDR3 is CSANAGTGDLTEAFF. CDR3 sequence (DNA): TGCAGTGCGAACGCCGGGACAGGGGATCTCACTGAAGCTTTCTTT.

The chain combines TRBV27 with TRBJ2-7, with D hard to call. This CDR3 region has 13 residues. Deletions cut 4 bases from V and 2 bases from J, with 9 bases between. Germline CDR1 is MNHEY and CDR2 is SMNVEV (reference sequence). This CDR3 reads CASSYAETYEQYF. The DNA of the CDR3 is TGTGCCAGCAGTTATGCAGAGACCTACGAGCAGTACTTC.

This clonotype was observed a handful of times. The chain's CDR3 is CASSLRLRSINEKLFF. The CDR3, as DNA: TGTGCCAGCAGTTTGCGCCTCAGGTCGATTAATGAAAAACTGTTTTTT. The chain employs TRBV28 and TRBJ1-4; D ambiguous. The length of the CDR3 is 16 residues. Germline CDR1 is MDHEN and CDR2 is SYDVKM. Deletions cut 3 bases from V and 4 bases from J, with 15 bases between.

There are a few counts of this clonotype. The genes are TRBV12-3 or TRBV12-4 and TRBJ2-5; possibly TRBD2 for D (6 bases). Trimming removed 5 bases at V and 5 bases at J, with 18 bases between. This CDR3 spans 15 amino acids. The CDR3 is CASSVQGGIEETQYF. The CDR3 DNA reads TGTGCCAGCAGTGTTCAGGGAGGTATCGAGGAGACCCAGTACTTC.

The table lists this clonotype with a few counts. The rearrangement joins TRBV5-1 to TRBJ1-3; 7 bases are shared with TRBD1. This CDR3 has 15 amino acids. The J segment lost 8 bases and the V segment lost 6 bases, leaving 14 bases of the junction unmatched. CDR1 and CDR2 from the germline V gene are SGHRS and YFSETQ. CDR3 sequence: CASNPGQALADTIYF. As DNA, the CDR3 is TGCGCCAGCAACCCCGGACAGGCCCTTGCTGACACCATATATTTT. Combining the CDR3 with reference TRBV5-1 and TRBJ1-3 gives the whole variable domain KAGVTQTPRYLIKTRGQQVTLSCSPISGHRSVSWYQQTPGQGLQFLFEYFSETQRNKGNFPGRFSGRQFSNSRSEMNVSTLELGDSALYLCASNPGQALADTIYFGEGSWLTVV.

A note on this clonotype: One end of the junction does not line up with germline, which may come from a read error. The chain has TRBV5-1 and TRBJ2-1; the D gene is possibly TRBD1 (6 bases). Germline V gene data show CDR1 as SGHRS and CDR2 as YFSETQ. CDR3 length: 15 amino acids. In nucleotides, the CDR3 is TGCGCCGGCAGTACCCCAGGGGTCTCCTACAATGAGCAGTTCTTC. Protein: CAGSTPGVSYNEQFF.

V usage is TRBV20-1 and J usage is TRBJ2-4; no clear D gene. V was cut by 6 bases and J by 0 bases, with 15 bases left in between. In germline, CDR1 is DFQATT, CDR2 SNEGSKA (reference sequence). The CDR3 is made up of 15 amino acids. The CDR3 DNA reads TGCAGTGCCGTCTCGTGGAGAGTAGCCAAAAACATTCAGTACTTC. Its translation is CSAVSWRVAKNIQYF.